A single sample is the source of the 8 T cell receptor beta chains below, sequenced in a study of TET2 disruption in CD19-targeted CAR T cells. Produced via immunoSEQ multiplex PCR; TCRdb's table is partial and in-frame only. The listing contains 1,500 to 2,000 clones. No antigens are known for them. Treatment denoted: autologous CTL019 cells: CD19 CAR with 4-1BB and CD3 zeta domains. Sequenced here: CD8+ T cells sorted from cultured blood T cells, sampled for CD19 CAR T cell therapy. The receptors stem from a man between 65 and 85 years old with chronic lymphocytic leukemia.

Comments on this clone: The CDR3 end lies 3 residues beyond the end of the read and is filled in from the germline J gene. V gene TRBV11-2 combines with J gene TRBJ2-7, with 8 bases fitting TRBD1. CDR1 and CDR2 from the germline V gene are SGHAT and FQNNGV. This CDR3 is 13 amino acids long. The J segment lost 3 bases and the V segment lost 5 bases, leaving 3 bases of the junction unmatched. The CDR3 region is CASSLGTGYEQYF. The DNA read from the CDR3 is TGTGCCAGCAGCCTTGGGACAGGCTACGAG.

In regard to this clone: The CDR3 extends 3 residues past the end of the read, so its final part is completed from the germline J gene. This rearrangement joins TRBV27 to TRBJ2-3, with 13 bases lining up with TRBD2. V shed 6 bases, J shed 1 base, and the junction held 4 bases outside the gene matches. The CDR3 has 16 amino acids. Looked up from germline, CDR1 is MNHEY and CDR2 is SMNVEV (reference sequence). The part of the CDR3 DNA that was read is TGTGCCAGCAGACCCGGGACTAGCGGGGGCACAGATACG. This translates into CASRPGTSGGTDT. The CDR3 in full is CASRPGTSGGTDTQYF.

In terms of frequency, this clone is medium-sized (0.01 to 0.1%). With the read ending 3 residues before the CDR3 end, the germline J gene is used to fill in that end. The chain is built from TRBV20-1 and TRBJ1-1, with a tentative D call TRBD1 (6 bases). The CDR3 covers 12 residues. Germline V gene lookup returns CDR1 DFQATT and CDR2 SNEGSKA (reference sequence). Trimming pared 2 bases from V and 6 bases from J, leaving 10 bases between. CDR3 DNA (partial): TGCAGTGCTAGAATACAGGGCCCTGAA. It encodes CSARIQGPE. The entire CDR3 reads CSARIQGPEAFF.

Details on this clone: Read sequence stops 3 residues before the CDR3 end, and the germline J gene provides the missing end. This sequence joins TRBV2 and TRBJ2-4, with D uncertain. CDR3 size: 12 residues. CDR1 is SNHLY and CDR2 is FYNNEI in the germline V gene. The CDR3 loop is CASSEAHYGQYF. The DNA read from the CDR3 is TGTGCCAGCAGTGAAGCCCACTATGGT.

Measured by frequency, this clone is medium-sized. The missing CDR3 end, 3 residues past where the read stops, is filled in from the germline J gene. The gene calls are TRBV6-2 or TRBV6-3 and TRBJ1-1, with D possibly TRBD1 on 5 matching bases. V was clipped by 2 bases and J by 0 bases, with 7 bases between them. Germline-derived CDR1 and CDR2 are MNHEY and SVGEGT. There are 14 residues in the CDR3. The CDR3 spells CASSYAGLNTEAFF. The sequenced part of the CDR3 DNA is TGTGCCAGCAGTTACGCAGGGCTGAACACTGAA.

CDR3 loop: CSVERGSDYTF. CDR3 DNA (partial): TGCAGCGTTGAGAGGGGGTCCGAC. The V and J genes are TRBV29-1 and TRBJ1-2, with D possibly being TRBD1 (6 bases). The CDR3 end is not reached by the read, which stops 3 residues before it; the germline J gene fills it in. The CDR3 loop spans 11 amino acids. In germline, CDR1 is SQVTM, CDR2 ANQGSEA. The whole variable domain, remainder taken from reference TRBV29-1 and TRBJ1-2, is SAVISQKPSRDICQRGTSLTIQCQVDSQVTMMFWYRQQPGQSLTLIATANQGSEATYESGFVIDKFPISRPNLTFSTLTVSNMSPEDSSIYLCSVERGSDYTFGSGTRLTVV.

On this clone itself: A junction end diverges from the germline sequence, so it may reflect a read error. Coverage ceases 3 residues before the CDR3 finishes, and the germline J gene fills in the end. The chain employs TRBV20-1 and TRBJ1-5; 7 bases align to TRBD1. Per the germline V gene, CDR1 is DFQATT and CDR2 is SNEGSKA (reference sequence). This CDR3 is built from 16 residues. This CDR3 reads CSAREIGGAINQPQHF. The DNA read from the CDR3 is TGCAGTGCCAGAGAGATAGGGGGCGCAATCAATCAGCCC.

With respect to this clone: A junction end diverges from the germline sequence, so it may reflect a read error. The sample carries other DNA sequences with the same CDR3. The part of the CDR3 DNA that was read is TGTGCCAGCAGCCAGGACAGTGGGTCGGGAAACACT. Residues: CASSQDSGSGNT. The CDR3 reads in full as CASSQDSGSGNTIYF. This chain joins TRBV3-1 (or the pseudogene TRBV3-2) and TRBJ1-3, with D perhaps TRBD1 (6 bases). The observed sequence ends 3 residues before the CDR3 terminus, with the missing tail filled in from the germline J gene. CDR1 is LGHDT, CDR2 YNNKEL, per germline (reference sequence). The CDR3 contains 15 residues.